The 7 T cell receptor beta chains listed next were all sequenced from one sample in a study of shared T cell receptors in the human thymus. Sequenced by immunoSEQ multiplex PCR; TCRdb stores in-frame clones only, minus some. The data contain hundreds of thousands of clones, 70% to 90% of them singletons. The sample was also reused in another study, on human thymus T cells.

The specimen sequenced was thymocytes. These receptors were taken from a girl less than two years old with a congenital heart defect.

Comments on this clone: The same CDR3 is also encoded by other DNA sequences in this sample. The rearrangement joins TRBV6-1 to TRBJ2-7; no clear D. V lost 6 bases and J 3 bases, leaving 6 bases between the germline ends. The germline CDR1 and CDR2 sequences are MNHNS and SASEGT. The CDR3 is 11 amino acids. The CDR3 region has the DNA TGTGCCAGCAGCCATAGCTACGAGCAGTACTTC. Its protein product is CASSHSYEQYF.

The chain is built from TRBV2 and TRBJ1-1; weak D call: TRBD1 (6 bases). Trimming removed 7 bases at V and 0 bases at J, with 21 bases between. The CDR3 runs to 17 residues. The germline gives CDR1 SNHLY, CDR2 FYNNEI. CDR3 bases: TGTGCCAGCAATTTAGAACAGGGACGGGGCATGAACACTGAAGCTTTCTTT. Protein product: CASNLEQGRGMNTEAFF.

The chain uses TRBV5-8 and TRBJ2-1; maybe TRBD2 (5 bases). This CDR3 is built from 16 residues. V shed 4 bases and J shed 8 bases, with 22 bases lying between them. Germline V CDR1 and CDR2: SGHTS, YDEGEE. CDR3 nucleotides: TGTGCCAGCAGCCCGACGCGTAACCGGAGGATTGATGAGCAGTTCTTC. It encodes CASSPTRNRRIDEQFF. The full variable domain, rest sourced from reference TRBV5-8 and TRBJ2-1, is EAGVTQSPTHLIKTRGQQATLRCSPISGHTSVYWYQQALGLGLQFLLWYDEGEERNRGNFPPRFSGRQFPNYSSELNVNALELEDSALYLCASSPTRNRRIDEQFFGPGTRLTVL.

The chain is built from TRBV5-1 and TRBJ2-3, with 7 bases matching TRBD1. The CDR3 has 14 amino acids. V shed 6 bases and J 1 base; nucleotides not matched to a gene: 5. The germline V gene encodes CDR1 SGHRS and CDR2 YFSETQ. The CDR3 sequence is CASTGQERTDTQYF. CDR3 in DNA: TGCGCCAGCACCGGACAGGAACGCACAGATACGCAGTATTTT.

This sequence joins TRBV4-3 and TRBJ1-2, with TRBD1 identical over 11 bases. The CDR3 spans 17 residues. J was trimmed by 3 bases and V by 3 bases; bases with no gene match: 9. Germline CDR1 LGHNA, CDR2 YSLEER. CDR3 bases: TGCGCCAGCAGCCACGAGCGTGGGACAGGGGGGGACTATGGCTACACCTTC. As protein: CASSHERGTGGDYGYTF.

V gene TRBV29-1 combines with J gene TRBJ1-1; TRBD1 is a possible D gene (6 bases). CDR1 is SQVTM and CDR2 is ANQGSEA in the germline V gene. V lost 7 bases and J 8 bases, leaving 14 bases between the germline ends. The CDR3 covers 11 residues. The CDR3 bases are TGCAGCGCTACGGGACATTTAGAAGCTTTCTTT. It codes for CSATGHLEAFF.

This sequence joins TRBV19 and TRBJ1-4, with D uncertain. The germline V gene has CDR1 LNHDA and CDR2 SQIVND (reference sequence). The V end lost 6 bases, the J end lost 3 bases, and 11 bases lay between the germline ends. This CDR3 has 14 amino acids. DNA for the CDR3: TGTGCCAGTAGGTCGGGGAGATCTAATGAAAAACTGTTTTTT. Its protein is CASRSGRSNEKLFF.